Sequencing of this T cell receptor beta chain was carried out in a study of CD4 T cells in relation to SARS-CoV-2 and coronaviruses. Study information: PBMCs were cultured with antigen for over nine days before TCR beta sequencing.

Using immunoSEQ multiplex PCR, the repertoire was profiled, and TCRdb retains in-frame clones only, with some absent. In the table there are approximately 25,000 clones, roughly 80% of which are singletons. Concerning this clone: Its antigen is unidentified.

CD4+ T cells from unexposed donors were obtained before the COVID-19 pandemic (2011-2018). Isolation of CD4+ T cells took place after around 11 days in culture. Cultures held two million PBMCs per well with around 9.4 IU/ml IL-2. Fresh IL-2 medium replaced half the medium on days 3 and 7. Sequenced input: CD4+ T cells from PBMCs, cultured in vitro. This TCR was sampled from a human donor in good health.

CDR3 in DNA: TGTGCCAGCAGAACCGGGACAGGGGCTGGCTACACCTTC. This sequence encodes CASRTGTGAGYTF. The chain links TRBV6-5 to TRBJ1-2, with TRBD1 identical over 10 bases. This CDR3 has 13 amino acids. V gave up 6 bases and J gave up 7 bases; unmatched junction bases: 5. Germline CDR1 MNHEY, CDR2 SVGAGI.